A single sample is the source of the 31 T cell receptor beta chains below, sequenced in a study of regulatory T cells in long-lasting Graves disease. TCR beta libraries were built with iRepertoire HTBI primers and Arm-PCR of CDR3 regions. TCRdb fed the multiplex PCR reads into MiXCR, producing one record per CDR3 protein. Of around 400,000 distinct CDR3 sequences detected, roughly 10% appear once; the ten largest clones hold under 20%. Time point specified: newly diagnosed GD, antithyroid drugs for less than 3 months. The authors made the TCR library using RNA they extracted from PBMCs. The data were also submitted as part of a second study, on T cells in Graves' hyperthyroidism and ophthalmopathy.

The specimen was peripheral blood mononuclear cells (PBMCs), collected at new diagnosis, from a patient treated with antithyroid drugs. These receptor sequences come from a woman between 18 and 29 years old with Graves disease.

With respect to this clonotype: A read error is possible here, since a much larger clone lies one base away. The chain is built from TRBV9 and TRBJ2-7; 9 nucleotides line up with TRBD2. With V trimmed by 3 bases and J by 6 bases, 10 bases remained unmatched. The length of the CDR3 is 15 residues. Per the germline V gene, CDR1 is SGDLS and CDR2 is YYNGEE. The CDR3 is CASSDGTSIHSEQYV. In nucleotides, the CDR3 is TGTGCCAGCAGCGACGGGACTAGCATCCACTCCGAGCAGTACGTC.

As concerns this clonotype: One base away lies a much larger clone, so this may be a sequencing read error. The genes are TRBV12-3 or TRBV12-4 and TRBJ2-7; maybe TRBD2 (6 bases). The CDR3 covers 15 residues. V was clipped by 5 bases and J by 1 base, with 15 bases between them. The CDR3 sequence is CASSPSGDQSYEQYF. CDR3 coding DNA: TGTGCCAGCAGTCCCTCGGGGGATCAATCCTACGAGCAGTACTTC.

This clonotype was counted many times. The rearrangement uses TRBV5-1 and TRBJ2-7, with D possibly being TRBD1 (5 bases). The V gene lost 0 bases and the J gene lost 3 bases, with 13 bases spanning the gap. Germline V gives CDR1 SGHRS, CDR2 YFSETQ. The CDR3 extends over 15 amino acids. The CDR3: CASSLAAGLDYEQYF. CDR3 bases: TGCGCCAGCAGCTTGGCGGCAGGGTTAGACTACGAGCAGTACTTC.

This clonotype was detected ten times or more. The chain links TRBV28 to TRBJ1-6; 9 positions match TRBD1. This CDR3 is 16 amino acids long. Germline trimming cut 6 bases from V and 8 bases from J; bases unmatched to any gene: 11. CDR1 and CDR2 from the germline V gene are MDHEN and SYDVKM. CDR3 nucleotide sequence: TGTGCCAGCAGCCGATGGGTGGGACAGGGATATTCACCCCTCCACTTT. Residues: CASSRWVGQGYSPLHF.

Remarks on this clonotype: A far larger clone is only one base removed, so a read error is likely. The V gene is TRBV7-2, the J gene TRBJ2-4; a weak D match, TRBD2 (5 bases). The CDR3 runs 13 residues. Trimming stripped 5 bases from V and 13 bases from J, with 18 bases between. Germline V gene data show CDR1 as SGHTA and CDR2 as FQGNSA. The CDR3 spells CASSLNPGYEQYF. The CDR3 DNA is TGTGCCAGCAGCCTCAACCCGGGGTATGAGCAGTACTTC.

This clonotype occurred a few times. CDR3 coding DNA: TGTGCCTGGAGTGAAGGGGGCGGCACTGAAGCTTTCTTT. This sequence encodes CAWSEGGGTEAFF. V gene TRBV30 combines with J gene TRBJ1-1; 7 nucleotides match TRBD1. In germline, CDR1 is GTSNPN, CDR2 SVGIG (reference sequence). This CDR3 is 13 amino acids long. J lost 4 bases, V lost 1 base, and 3 bases had no gene match.

The sample holds a few counts of this clonotype. Since a much larger clone is just one base distant, this may be a read error. V gene TRBV7-2 combines with J gene TRBJ2-1; no clear D gene. The CDR3 totals 13 residues. CDR1 SGHTA and CDR2 FQGNSA come from the germline V gene. For the CDR3, the DNA is TGTGCCAGCAGCTTAGCTTTCCGGAATGAGCAGTCCTTC. This gives the protein CASSLAFRNEQSF.

There are many counts of this clonotype. The chain employs TRBV25-1 and TRBJ1-2; 7 positions match TRBD1. The CDR3 has 16 residues. Trimming removed 4 bases from V and 5 bases from J; junction bases left unmatched: 13. Per the germline V gene, CDR1 is MGHDK and CDR2 is SYGVNS. The CDR3 here is CASSAKGEGARYGYTF. As DNA, the CDR3 is TGTGCCAGCAGTGCCAAGGGGGAGGGGGCTAGATATGGCTACACCTTC.

This clonotype has at least ten counts. J is TRBJ1-1 and V is TRBV12-5, with D unclear. Germline V gives CDR1 LGHNT, CDR2 FRNRAP. V lost 4 bases and J lost 1, with 7 bases in between. The CDR3 contains 13 residues. CDR3 DNA sequence: TGTGCTAGTGGTTACTCAAGGAACACTGAAGCTTTCTTT. This encodes CASGYSRNTEAFF.

This clonotype was counted many times. An end of the junction does not agree with germline; a read error may underlie this. The chain couples TRBV7-7 to TRBJ2-2; D is possibly TRBD1 (6 bases). The length of the CDR3 is 14 residues. The germline V gene has CDR1 SSHAT and CDR2 FNYEAQ (reference sequence). The CDR3 DNA follows: TGTGCTAGCAGCTCCTCGACAGGACACGGGGAGCTGTTTTTT. This codes for CASSSSTGHGELFF.

This clonotype was seen repeatedly, ten times or more. The V gene is TRBV28, the J gene TRBJ2-5; D not certain. V was cut by 8 bases and J by 5 bases, with 15 bases left in between. The CDR3 is made up of 13 amino acids. Germline V gives CDR1 MDHEN, CDR2 SYDVKM. CDR3 sequence (DNA): TGTGCCAGCGAAGGAGCGTGGCTTGAGACCCAGTACTTC. Translated, it gives CASEGAWLETQYF. Full variable domain (remainder filled in from reference TRBV28 and TRBJ2-5): DVKVTQSSRYLVKRTGEKVFLECVQDMDHENMFWYRQDPGLGLRLIYFSYDVKMKEKGDIPEGYSVSREKKERFSLILESASTNQTSMYLCASEGAWLETQYFGPGTRLLVL.

This clonotype showed up many times. The genes are TRBV7-3 and TRBJ2-3; D perhaps matches TRBD2 (6 bases). The CDR3 runs 17 residues. The V gene lost 2 bases and the J gene lost 3 bases, with 18 bases spanning the gap. Per the germline V gene, CDR1 is SGHTA and CDR2 is FQGTGA. CDR3 in DNA: TGTGCCAGCAGCTTAGGGCTGGGACTTCCTGGGACAGATACGCAGTATTTT. It is translated as CASSLGLGLPGTDTQYF.

This clonotype came up many times. The rearrangement links TRBV6-1 to TRBJ1-1; D unclear. Germline-derived CDR1 and CDR2 are MNHNS and SASEGT. Trimming removed 8 bases at V and 0 bases at J, with 10 bases between. The CDR3 runs to 13 residues. The DNA for the CDR3 is TGTGCCAGCGGAGATACCCTGAACACTGAAGCTTTCTTT. Protein product: CASGDTLNTEAFF.

In this sample, this clonotype turned up many times. The rearrangement links TRBV30 to TRBJ1-5, with D unresolved. CDR3 length equals 12 residues. Germline CDR1 and CDR2: GTSNPN and SVGIG (reference sequence). Trimming took off 7 bases at V and 9 bases at J, with 16 bases between the two ends. CDR3: CASREASGPQHF. In DNA, the CDR3 is TGTGCCTCCCGGGAGGCCTCAGGGCCCCAGCATTTT. Using reference TRBV30 and TRBJ1-5 for the parts outside the CDR3, the full variable domain is SQTIHQWPATLVQPVGSPLSLECTVEGTSNPNLYWYRQAAGRGLQLLFYSVGIGQISSEVPQNLSASRPQDRQFILSSKKLLLSDSGFYLCASREASGPQHFGDGTRLSIL.

The V call is TRBV6-1, the J call TRBJ1-2; no firm D call. Germline V gene lookup returns CDR1 MNHNS and CDR2 SASEGT. V was cut by 6 bases and J by 4 bases, with 12 bases left in between. The CDR3 contains 13 residues. The CDR3 region has the DNA TGTGCCAGCAGACCAGAGATACTCTATGGCTACACCTTC. Translating gives CASRPEILYGYTF.

There are many counts of this clonotype. The chain links TRBV7-9 to TRBJ2-5; D gene unclear. V lost 2 bases and J lost 5, with 12 bases in between. Germline CDR1 and CDR2: SEHNR and FQNEAQ (reference sequence). CDR3 length: 14 residues. CDR3 protein: CASSLLGSSETQYF. The CDR3, as DNA: TGTGCCAGCAGCTTATTAGGTTCGTCGGAGACCCAGTACTTC.

Many counts were recorded for this clonotype. The rearrangement joins TRBV6-1 to TRBJ2-7; 9 nucleotides line up with TRBD1. The CDR3 covers 13 residues. The germline gives CDR1 MNHNS, CDR2 SASEGT. The V segment lost 7 bases and the J segment 9 bases; nucleotides outside the gene matches: 10. The CDR3 loop is CASTGTGLPGQYF. CDR3 nucleotides: TGTGCCAGCACCGGGACAGGGCTACCGGGGCAGTACTTC.

In this sample, this clonotype turned up a few times. The chain links TRBV5-1 to TRBJ1-1; 9 positions agree with TRBD1. With V trimmed by 4 bases and J by 5 bases, 12 bases remained unmatched. The CDR3 contains 16 residues. Germline CDR1 reads SGHRS; CDR2 reads YFSETQ. The CDR3 loop is CASSQNRGRVETEAFF. The CDR3 region has the DNA TGCGCCAGCAGCCAGAACAGGGGGCGTGTAGAGACTGAAGCTTTCTTT.

This clonotype appeared many times. The chain couples TRBV20-1 to TRBJ2-5; D may be TRBD2 (7 bases). Germline assignment: CDR1 DFQATT and CDR2 SNEGSKA (reference sequence). This CDR3 contains 14 residues. Deletions cut 6 bases from V and 3 bases from J, with 17 bases between. The CDR3 nucleotides are TGCAGTGCCGCTGTAGGGGGGGGCAAAGAGACCCAGTACTTC. Amino acid sequence: CSAAVGGGKETQYF.

This clonotype was seen only a few times. This chain joins TRBV12-3 or TRBV12-4 and TRBJ2-3, with D possibly being TRBD1 or TRBD2 (6 bases each). The CDR3 runs 15 residues. The V end was cut by 6 bases, the J end by 6 bases, with 19 bases between. DNA of the CDR3: TGTGCCAGCAGCCCTGTATTGGGGGCGGGGGATACGCAGTATTTT. It specifies CASSPVLGAGDTQYF.

This clonotype was found many times. J is TRBJ1-3 and V is TRBV12-3 or TRBV12-4, with 9 bases lining up with TRBD1. This CDR3 region has 16 residues. V trimming: 6 bases; J trimming: 2 bases; junction bases outside the gene matches: 8. Written as DNA, the CDR3 is TGTGCCAGCAGCTTACGAGGGACAGGGACTGGAAACACCATATATTTT. Translating it yields CASSLRGTGTGNTIYF.

This chain links TRBV2 with TRBJ1-1, with TRBD1 matching over 9 bases. Germline values: CDR1 SNHLY, CDR2 FYNNEI. V lost 8 bases and J lost 0; bases outside the gene matches: 13. The CDR3 has 17 amino acids. The CDR3 nucleotides read TGTGCCAGCCTTCACTTTACAGGGGGCGGGGTGAACACTGAAGCTTTCTTT. Its protein is CASLHFTGGGVNTEAFF.

This clonotype occurred many times. The chain couples TRBV7-2 to TRBJ1-6; TRBD1 aligns across 10 bases. Germline V CDR1 and CDR2: SGHTA, FQGNSA. This CDR3 is 15 amino acids long. Trimming removed 0 bases from V and 9 bases from J; junction bases left unmatched: 2. This chain's CDR3 is CASSLAGTGASPLHF. CDR3 bases: TGTGCCAGCAGCTTAGCTGGGACAGGGGCTTCACCCCTCCACTTT.

This clonotype was counted ten times or more. The chain uses TRBV6-1 and TRBJ1-5; TRBD1 is a possible D gene (5 bases). The CDR3 is made up of 17 amino acids. V lost 7 bases and J 0 bases, leaving 19 bases between the germline ends. Per germline, CDR1 MNHNS and CDR2 SASEGT. CDR3 residues: CASTASRGPYSNQPQHF. Here the CDR3 DNA reads TGTGCCAGCACCGCCTCGAGGGGTCCTTATAGCAATCAGCCCCAGCATTTT.

Ten or more counts support this clonotype. The gene calls are TRBV24-1 and TRBJ2-2, with 9 bases matching TRBD2. The CDR3 covers 15 residues. CDR1 and CDR2 from the germline V gene are KGHDR and SFDVKD. The J segment lost 0 bases and the V segment lost 7 bases, leaving 2 bases of the junction unmatched. The CDR3 loop reads CATRGTSPNTGELFF. The CDR3 DNA sequence: TGTGCCACCAGAGGGACTAGCCCGAACACCGGGGAGCTGTTTTTT.

The chain employs TRBV5-1 and TRBJ2-3, with D perhaps matching TRBD1 (7 bases). Germline CDR1 reads SGHRS; CDR2 reads YFSETQ. The CDR3 consists of 19 residues. V lost 1 base, J lost 3 bases, and 24 bases lay in between. Written as DNA, the CDR3 is TGCGCCAGCAGCTTGAAACAGGGGAGGACCCCTGTAGCTACAGATACGCAGTATTTT. Translation: CASSLKQGRTPVATDTQYF.

The sample holds a few counts of this clonotype. This chain joins TRBV10-1 and TRBJ1-3, with 9 bases matching TRBD1. CDR1 and CDR2 (germline): WNHNN, SYGVQD (reference sequence). This CDR3 has 17 residues. Unmatched junction bases numbered 9, after V lost 6 bases and J lost 0 bases. CDR3 residues: CASRQSGQGPSGNTIYF. CDR3 sequence (DNA): TGCGCCAGCAGGCAGTCGGGACAGGGACCCTCTGGAAACACCATATATTTT.

This clonotype was picked up many times. The chain has TRBV5-1 and TRBJ2-7, with TRBD2 matching 10 bases. Germline CDR1 reads SGHRS; CDR2 reads YFSETQ. Trimming took 5 bases from V and 2 from J; bases not matched to a gene: 4. The CDR3 has 14 residues. The DNA of the CDR3 is TGCGCCAGCAGTCCACTAGCGGGACCCTACGAGCAGTACTTC. Encoded protein: CASSPLAGPYEQYF.

This clonotype was seen ten or more times. The rearrangement joins TRBV12-3 or TRBV12-4 to TRBJ1-4; 9 nucleotides align to TRBD1. There are 16 residues in the CDR3. The J segment lost 8 bases and the V segment lost 5 bases, leaving 12 bases of the junction unmatched. For the CDR3, the DNA is TGTGCCAGCAGTCCCCGTGACAGGGGGGTAGGAGAAAAACTGTTTTTT. This sequence encodes CASSPRDRGVGEKLFF.

The CDR3 DNA sequence: TGTGCCAGCAGCTTGTTGCATTGGGGGAGTCAGCCCCAGCATTTT. Its translation is CASSLLHWGSQPQHF. This chain connects TRBV7-2 to TRBJ1-5; a weak D match, TRBD1 (5 bases). Germline V gene sequence: CDR1 SGHTA, CDR2 FQGNSA. V lost 3 bases and J lost 6, with 15 bases in between. This CDR3 is built from 15 residues.

There are a few counts of this clonotype. The V gene is TRBV6-1, the J gene TRBJ1-2; tentatively, D is TRBD1 (5 bases). Germline V gene data show CDR1 as MNHNS and CDR2 as SASEGT. CDR3 size: 10 residues. The V gene lost 8 bases and the J gene lost 6 bases, with 7 bases spanning the gap. CDR3 bases: TGTGCCAGCGGGGGGAATGGCTACACCTTC. This codes for CASGGNGYTF.